This is a list of T cell receptor beta chains from one sample in a study of shared clonotypes between healthy human individuals. Produced via immunoSEQ multiplex PCR; TCRdb's table is partial and in-frame only. The sample yields 950,000 to 1,100,000 clones, roughly 74% seen once. The source material was memory CD4+ T cells from PBMCs. The receptors derive from a man between 18 and 35 years old in good health. Some clones in this sample may be carry-over from other donors' samples. Each CDR3 is given with its conserved first and last residue. Each record gives: CDR3 protein, CDR3 DNA, clone size, D gene, J gene, V gene. D genes are given only for firm matches. Clone sizes are given selectively: once, few, many, or a class where the clone is expanded.

CDR3: CASRDSGGTEAFF
DNA: TGTGCCAGCCGGGACAGCGGAGGGACTGAAGCTTTCTTT
size: many
D: TRBD1
J: TRBJ1-1
V: TRBV6-5

CDR3: CASSLIPSEAIGYTF
DNA: TGTGCCAGCAGTTTGATCCCCTCAGAGGCTATAGGCTACACCTTC
size: -
D: -
J: TRBJ1-2
V: TRBV27

CDR3: CAWGRIQGNRYF
DNA: TGTGCCTGGGGGAGGATACAGGGGAATAGGTACTTC
size: -
D: -
J: TRBJ2-7
V: TRBV30

CDR3: CASSSTGTGRPNEQFF
DNA: TGTGCCAGCAGTTCCACCGGGACAGGGAGACCCAATGAGCAGTTCTTC
size: -
D: TRBD1
J: TRBJ2-1
V: TRBV27

CDR3: CASSLAETRNTGELFF
DNA: TGCGCCAGCAGCTTGGCCGAGACCCGGAACACCGGGGAGCTGTTTTTT
size: -
D: -
J: TRBJ2-2
V: TRBV5-1

CDR3: CASSRDGTGELFF
DNA: TGTGCCAGCAGCCGCGACGGCACCGGGGAGCTGTTTTTT
size: -
D: -
J: TRBJ2-2
V: TRBV28

CDR3: CASSLQGPGTEAFF
DNA: TGCGCCAGCAGCCTACAGGGCCCCGGCACTGAAGCTTTCTTT
size: -
D: -
J: TRBJ1-1
V: TRBV5-1

CDR3: CASSPWRQNTGELFF
DNA: TGTGCCAGCAGCCCCTGGCGTCAGAACACCGGGGAGCTGTTTTTT
size: -
D: -
J: TRBJ2-2
V: TRBV27

CDR3: CASSLDGTDTEAFF
DNA: TGTGCCAGCAGCTTGGACGGCACGGACACTGAAGCTTTCTTT
size: -
D: -
J: TRBJ1-1
V: TRBV5-5

CDR3: CASSSPAGGRETGELFF
DNA: TGTGCCAGCAGCTCACCAGCGGGCGGGAGGGAAACCGGGGAGCTGTTTTTT
size: few
D: TRBD2
J: TRBJ2-2
V: TRBV11-3

CDR3: CASSFPGTSYNEQFF
DNA: TGTGCCAGCAGCTTCCCGGGCACCTCCTACAATGAGCAGTTCTTC
size: -
D: -
J: TRBJ2-1
V: TRBV5-4

CDR3: CASSLDRGDTQYF
DNA: TGTGCCAGCAGCTTAGACAGGGGCGATACGCAGTATTTT
size: -
D: -
J: TRBJ2-3
V: TRBV11-2

CDR3: CASSPAGRVRTDTQYF
DNA: TGTGCCAGCAGTCCGGCGGGGAGGGTCCGCACAGATACGCAGTATTTT
size: -
D: TRBD2
J: TRBJ2-3
V: TRBV27

CDR3: CASSPSGGTGELFF
DNA: TGTGCCAGCAGCCCGTCGGGTGGCACCGGGGAGCTGTTTTTT
size: -
D: -
J: TRBJ2-2
V: TRBV7-9

CDR3: CAARTRTGVNAEQGAFF
DNA: TGTGCCGCGAGGACCCGAACAGGGGTAAATGCCGAACAGGGGGCTTTCTTT
size: -
D: TRBD1
J: TRBJ1-1
V: TRBV30

CDR3: CSGWDRGTEAFF
DNA: TGCAGCGGATGGGACAGGGGGACTGAAGCTTTCTTT
size: -
D: TRBD1
J: TRBJ1-1
V: TRBV29-1

CDR3: CASSWVTGTSGQETQYF
DNA: TGTGCCAGCAGCTGGGTCACCGGGACTAGCGGTCAAGAGACCCAGTACTTC
size: -
D: TRBD2
J: TRBJ2-5
V: TRBV7-8

CDR3: CASSGQLSSQHF
DNA: TGTGCCAGCAGTGGACAGCTCTCTTCCCAGCATTTT
size: -
D: -
J: TRBJ1-5
V: TRBV28

CDR3: CASSPDPKNIQYF
DNA: TGCGCCAGCAGTCCGGACCCTAAAAACATTCAGTACTTC
size: many
D: -
J: TRBJ2-4
V: TRBV5-1

CDR3: CAWSVTGSQPQHF
DNA: TGTGCCTGGAGTGTAACAGGGAGCCAGCCCCAGCATTTT
size: -
D: -
J: TRBJ1-5
V: TRBV30

CDR3: CASLQGISLPQHF
DNA: TGTGCCAGTCTACAGGGGATCTCTTTGCCCCAGCATTTT
size: many
D: TRBD1
J: TRBJ1-5
V: TRBV28

CDR3: CASSGGTSGSYNEQFF
DNA: TGTGCCAGCAGCGGCGGGACTAGCGGGAGCTACAATGAGCAGTTCTTC
size: -
D: TRBD2
J: TRBJ2-1
V: TRBV9

CDR3: CASSLSANTQYF
DNA: TGTGCCAGCAGTTTATCGGCGAATACGCAGTATTTT
size: -
D: -
J: TRBJ2-3
V: TRBV28

CDR3: CASSPHHTWDNEQFF
DNA: TGTGCCAGCAGCCCGCACCATACCTGGGACAATGAGCAGTTCTTC
size: -
D: -
J: TRBJ2-1
V: TRBV9

CDR3: CASSEVAGSEQYF
DNA: TGTGCCAGCAGTGAAGTTGCGGGTTCCGAGCAGTACTTC
size: -
D: -
J: TRBJ2-7
V: TRBV2

CDR3: CASSPFAGGAEGKFF
DNA: -
size: -
D: -
J: TRBJ2-1
V: TRBV18

CDR3: CASSLGGDTGTPQHF
DNA: TGCGCCAGCAGCTTGGGCGGGGACACCGGAACCCCCCAGCATTTT
size: -
D: -
J: TRBJ1-5
V: TRBV5-1

CDR3: CASSLRQGGVAFF
DNA: TGTGCCAGCAGCTTACGACAGGGTGGCGTAGCTTTCTTT
size: once
D: TRBD1
J: TRBJ1-1
V: TRBV7-3

CDR3: CASSQDGPGGVFSGANVLTF
DNA: TGTGCCAGCAGCCAAGATGGGCCAGGGGGAGTTTTTTCTGGGGCCAACGTCCTGACTTTC
size: many
D: TRBD1
J: TRBJ2-6
V: TRBV4-2

CDR3: CASSQDPTGELFF
DNA: TGTGCCAGCAGCCAAGATCCCACCGGGGAGCTGTTTTTT
size: few
D: -
J: TRBJ2-2
V: TRBV4-2

CDR3: CASSRAGANNYGYTF
DNA: TGCGCCAGCAGCCGCGCAGGGGCCAATAACTATGGCTACACCTTC
size: -
D: -
J: TRBJ1-2
V: TRBV4-1

CDR3: CASSLYSSGANVLTF
DNA: TGTGCCAGCAGCTTGTACAGCTCTGGGGCCAACGTCCTGACTTTC
size: -
D: -
J: TRBJ2-6
V: TRBV7-2

CDR3: CASSLAAESYEQYF
DNA: TGCGCCAGCAGCTTGGCCGCAGAATCCTACGAGCAGTACTTC
size: -
D: -
J: TRBJ2-7
V: TRBV5-1

CDR3: CASSPSRPAVYNEQFF
DNA: TGCGCCAGCAGCCCTAGTCGGCCCGCTGTCTACAATGAGCAGTTCTTC
size: once
D: -
J: TRBJ2-1
V: TRBV5-1

CDR3: CASSLTGGEQYF
DNA: TGTGCCAGCAGCCTGACAGGAGGCGAGCAGTACTTC
size: -
D: -
J: TRBJ2-7
V: TRBV7-2

CDR3: CASSPWATPESGEQFF
DNA: TGTGCCAGCTCACCGTGGGCCACTCCTGAGTCGGGTGAGCAGTTCTTC
size: -
D: -
J: TRBJ2-1
V: TRBV18

CDR3: CASRTARGSYGYTF
DNA: TGTGCCAGCAGGACGGCCAGGGGATCCTATGGCTACACCTTC
size: -
D: -
J: TRBJ1-2
V: TRBV27

CDR3: CASSREVGETQYF
DNA: TGTGCCAGCAGTAGAGAGGTAGGGGAGACCCAGTACTTC
size: -
D: -
J: TRBJ2-5
V: TRBV2

CDR3: CASSERAKNIQYF
DNA: TGTGCCAGTAGCGAAAGAGCCAAAAACATTCAGTACTTC
size: -
D: -
J: TRBJ2-4
V: TRBV19

CDR3: CASSLSRGSRYTF
DNA: TGTGCCAGCAGTTTATCCAGGGGTTCTCGCTACACCTTC
size: -
D: -
J: TRBJ1-2
V: TRBV28

CDR3: CSVPVGPRDNEQFF
DNA: TGCAGCGTGCCCGTGGGCCCTCGGGACAATGAGCAGTTCTTC
size: -
D: -
J: TRBJ2-1
V: TRBV29-1

CDR3: CASSQTDNYGYTF
DNA: TGTGCCAGCAGCCAGACAGATAACTATGGCTACACCTTC
size: once
D: -
J: TRBJ1-2
V: TRBV6-6

CDR3: CATPPEQFF
DNA: TGTGCCACCCCCCCTGAGCAGTTCTTC
size: -
D: -
J: TRBJ2-1
V: TRBV5-8

CDR3: CASSFGTGNQPQHF
DNA: TGCGCCAGCAGCTTCGGGACGGGCAATCAGCCCCAGCATTTT
size: -
D: -
J: TRBJ1-5
V: TRBV5-1

CDR3: CASSPPGRRGFEAFF
DNA: TGTGCCAGCAGTCCCCCGGGTCGCAGGGGGTTTGAAGCTTTCTTT
size: -
D: TRBD1
J: TRBJ1-1
V: TRBV28

CDR3: CASSQGEQGASGYTF
DNA: TGCGCCAGCAGCCAAGGAGAACAGGGGGCTTCTGGCTACACCTTC
size: -
D: TRBD1
J: TRBJ1-2
V: TRBV4-3

CDR3: CAWSHPSLAGGYREQYF
DNA: TGTGCCTGGAGCCACCCCTCTCTAGCGGGAGGGTACCGCGAGCAGTACTTC
size: few
D: TRBD2
J: TRBJ2-7
V: TRBV30

CDR3: CASSLEQGGGYTF
DNA: TGTGCCAGCAGCTTAGAACAGGGTGGTGGCTACACCTTC
size: -
D: -
J: TRBJ1-2
V: TRBV7-9